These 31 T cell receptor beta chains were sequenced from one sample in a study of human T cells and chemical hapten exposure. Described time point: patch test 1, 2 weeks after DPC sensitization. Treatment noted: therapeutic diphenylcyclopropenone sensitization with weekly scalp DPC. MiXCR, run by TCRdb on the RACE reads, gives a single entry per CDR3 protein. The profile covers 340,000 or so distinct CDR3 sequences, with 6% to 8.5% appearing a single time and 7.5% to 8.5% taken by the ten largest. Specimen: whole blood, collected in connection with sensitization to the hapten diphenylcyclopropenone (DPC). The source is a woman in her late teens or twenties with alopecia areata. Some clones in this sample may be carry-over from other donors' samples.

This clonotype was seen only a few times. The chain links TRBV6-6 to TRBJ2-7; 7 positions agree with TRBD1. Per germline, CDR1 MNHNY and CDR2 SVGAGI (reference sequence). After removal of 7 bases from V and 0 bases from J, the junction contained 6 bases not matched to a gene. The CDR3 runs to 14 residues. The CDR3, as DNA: TGTGCCAGCAAATTGGGACAGAGCTCCTACGAGCAGTACTTC. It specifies CASKLGQSSYEQYF.

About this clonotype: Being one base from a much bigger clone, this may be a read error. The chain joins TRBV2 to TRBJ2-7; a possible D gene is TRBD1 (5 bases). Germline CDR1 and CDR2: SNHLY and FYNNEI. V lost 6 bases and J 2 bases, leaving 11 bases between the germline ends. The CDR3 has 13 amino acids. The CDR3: CASSPDSPYEQYF. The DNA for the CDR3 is TGTGCCAGCAGCCCTGACAGTCCCTACGAGCAGTACTTC. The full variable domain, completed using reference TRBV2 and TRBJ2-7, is EPEVTQTPSHQVTQMGQEVILRCVPISNHLYFYWYRQILGQKVEFLVSFYNNEISEKSEIFDDQFSVERPDGSNFTLKIRSTKLEDSAMYFCASSPDSPYEQYFGPGTRLTVT.

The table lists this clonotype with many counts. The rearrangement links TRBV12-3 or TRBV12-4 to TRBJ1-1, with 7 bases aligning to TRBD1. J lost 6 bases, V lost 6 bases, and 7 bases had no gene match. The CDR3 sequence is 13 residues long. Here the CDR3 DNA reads TGTGCCAGCAGACCGACAGGGCTTGCTGAAGCTTTCTTT. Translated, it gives CASRPTGLAEAFF.

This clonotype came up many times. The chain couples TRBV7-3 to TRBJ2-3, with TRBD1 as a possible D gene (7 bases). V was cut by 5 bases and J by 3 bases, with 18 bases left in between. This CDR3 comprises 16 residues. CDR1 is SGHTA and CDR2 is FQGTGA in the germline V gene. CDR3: CASSRRVRGQTDTQYF. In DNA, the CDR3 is TGTGCCAGCAGCCGAAGGGTGCGGGGACAGACAGATACGCAGTATTTT. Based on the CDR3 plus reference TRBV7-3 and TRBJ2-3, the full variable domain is GAGVSQTPSNKVTEKGKYVELRCDPISGHTALYWYRQSLGQGPEFLIYFQGTGAADDSGLPNDRFFAVRPEGSVSTLKIQRTERGDSAVYLCASSRRVRGQTDTQYFGPGTRLTVL.

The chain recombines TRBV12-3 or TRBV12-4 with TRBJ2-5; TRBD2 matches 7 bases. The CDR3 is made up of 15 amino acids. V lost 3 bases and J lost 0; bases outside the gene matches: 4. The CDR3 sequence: CASSFPRGYQETQYF. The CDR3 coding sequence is TGTGCCAGCAGTTTTCCGCGGGGGTACCAAGAGACCCAGTACTTC.

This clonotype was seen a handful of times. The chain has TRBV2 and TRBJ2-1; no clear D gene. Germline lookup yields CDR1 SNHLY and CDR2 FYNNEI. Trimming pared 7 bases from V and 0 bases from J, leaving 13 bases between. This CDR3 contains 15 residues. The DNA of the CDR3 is TGTGCCAGCACCCGCGACTCCAGCTCCTACAATGAGCAGTTCTTC. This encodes CASTRDSSSYNEQFF.

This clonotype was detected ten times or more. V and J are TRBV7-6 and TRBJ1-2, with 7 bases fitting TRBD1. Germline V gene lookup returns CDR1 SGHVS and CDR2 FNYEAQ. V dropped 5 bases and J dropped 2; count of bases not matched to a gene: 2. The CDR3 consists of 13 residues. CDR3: CASSPTGNYGYTF. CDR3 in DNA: TGTGCCAGCAGCCCGACAGGGAACTATGGCTACACCTTC.

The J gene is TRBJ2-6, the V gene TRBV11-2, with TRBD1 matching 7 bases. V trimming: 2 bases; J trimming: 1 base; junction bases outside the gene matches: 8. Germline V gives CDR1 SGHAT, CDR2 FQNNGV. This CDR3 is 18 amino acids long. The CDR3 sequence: CASSLWGTVSSGANVLTF. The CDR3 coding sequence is TGTGCCAGCAGCTTATGGGGGACAGTCTCGTCTGGGGCCAACGTCCTGACTTTC.

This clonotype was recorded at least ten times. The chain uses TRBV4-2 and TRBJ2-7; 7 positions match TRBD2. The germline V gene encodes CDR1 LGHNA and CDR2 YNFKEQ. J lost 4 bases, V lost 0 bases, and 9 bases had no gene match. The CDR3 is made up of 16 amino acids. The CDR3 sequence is CASSQEEAGTPYEQYF. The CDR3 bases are TGTGCCAGCAGCCAAGAGGAAGCGGGGACGCCGTACGAGCAGTACTTC.

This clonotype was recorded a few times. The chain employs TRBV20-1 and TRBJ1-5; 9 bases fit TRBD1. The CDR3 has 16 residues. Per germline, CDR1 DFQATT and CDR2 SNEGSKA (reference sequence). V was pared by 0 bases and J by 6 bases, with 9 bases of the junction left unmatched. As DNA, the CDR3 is TGCAGTGCTAGAGATATTAACAGGGGGCTGGGTCAGCCCCAGCATTTT. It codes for CSARDINRGLGQPQHF.

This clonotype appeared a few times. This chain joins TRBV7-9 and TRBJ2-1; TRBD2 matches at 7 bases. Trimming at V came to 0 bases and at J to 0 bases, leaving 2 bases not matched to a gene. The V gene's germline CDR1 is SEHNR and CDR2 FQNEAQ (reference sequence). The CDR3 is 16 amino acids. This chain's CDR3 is CASSLARGSSYNEQFF. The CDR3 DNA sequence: TGTGCCAGCAGCTTAGCGCGGGGGAGCTCCTACAATGAGCAGTTCTTC.

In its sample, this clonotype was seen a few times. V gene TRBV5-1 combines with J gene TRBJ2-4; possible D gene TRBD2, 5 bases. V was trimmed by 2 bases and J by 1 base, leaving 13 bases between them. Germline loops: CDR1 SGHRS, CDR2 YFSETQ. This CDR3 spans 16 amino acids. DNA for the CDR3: TGCGCCAGCAGCTTATCGAGTGGCGGGGCCAAAAACATTCAGTACTTC. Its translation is CASSLSSGGAKNIQYF.

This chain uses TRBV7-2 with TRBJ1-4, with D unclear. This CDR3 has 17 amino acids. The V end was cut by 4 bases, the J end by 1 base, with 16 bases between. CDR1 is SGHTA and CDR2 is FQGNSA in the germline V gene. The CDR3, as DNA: TGTGCCAGCAGCTCCCCCCCCGACACCCTAACTAATGAAAAACTGTTTTTT. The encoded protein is CASSSPPDTLTNEKLFF.

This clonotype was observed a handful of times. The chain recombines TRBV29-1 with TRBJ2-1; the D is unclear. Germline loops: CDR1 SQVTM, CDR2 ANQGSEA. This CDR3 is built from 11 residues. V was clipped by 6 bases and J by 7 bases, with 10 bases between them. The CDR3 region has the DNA TGCAGCGTGTTAGAAGGGAATGAGCAGTTCTTC. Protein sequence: CSVLEGNEQFF.

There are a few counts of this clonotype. DNA for the CDR3: TGTGCCAGCAGTTCGGGGGGAACCGCAACAGATACGCAGTATTTT. Translating gives CASSSGGTATDTQYF. The V call is TRBV3-1, the J call TRBJ2-3; 7 positions match TRBD2. Trimming removed 6 bases from V and 3 bases from J; junction bases left unmatched: 9. The length of the CDR3 is 15 residues. Germline loops: CDR1 LGHDT, CDR2 YNNKEL (reference sequence).

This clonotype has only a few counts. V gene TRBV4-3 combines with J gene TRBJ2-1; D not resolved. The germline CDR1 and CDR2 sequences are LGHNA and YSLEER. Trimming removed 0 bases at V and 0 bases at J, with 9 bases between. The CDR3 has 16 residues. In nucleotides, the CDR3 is TGCGCCAGCAGCCAAGATCGGGTCAGCTCCTACAATGAGCAGTTCTTC. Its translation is CASSQDRVSSYNEQFF.

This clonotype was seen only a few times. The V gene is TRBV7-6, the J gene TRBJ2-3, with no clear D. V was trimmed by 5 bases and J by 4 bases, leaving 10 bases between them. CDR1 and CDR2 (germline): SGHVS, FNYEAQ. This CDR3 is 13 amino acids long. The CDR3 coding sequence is TGTGCCAGCAGCCCCCCCGGGCCAGATACGCAGTATTTT. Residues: CASSPPGPDTQYF.

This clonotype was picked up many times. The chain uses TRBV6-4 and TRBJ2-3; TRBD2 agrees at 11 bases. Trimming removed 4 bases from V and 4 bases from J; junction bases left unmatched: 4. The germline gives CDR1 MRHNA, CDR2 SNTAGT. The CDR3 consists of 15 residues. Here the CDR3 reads CASSVLAGEADTQYF. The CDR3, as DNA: TGTGCCAGCAGTGTACTAGCGGGGGAGGCAGATACGCAGTATTTT.

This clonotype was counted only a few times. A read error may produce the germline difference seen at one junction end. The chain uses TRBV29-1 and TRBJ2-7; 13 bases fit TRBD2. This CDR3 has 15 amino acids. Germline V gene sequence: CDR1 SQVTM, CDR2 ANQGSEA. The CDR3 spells CSVEGLAGDSYEQYF. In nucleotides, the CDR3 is TGCAGCGTGGAAGGACTAGCGGGGGACTCCTACGAGCAGTACTTC.

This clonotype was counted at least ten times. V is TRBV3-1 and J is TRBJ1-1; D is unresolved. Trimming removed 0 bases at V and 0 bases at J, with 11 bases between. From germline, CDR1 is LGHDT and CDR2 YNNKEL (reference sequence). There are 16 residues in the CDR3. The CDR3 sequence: CASSQDGGPMNTEAFF. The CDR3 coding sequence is TGTGCCAGCAGCCAAGATGGCGGTCCGATGAACACTGAAGCTTTCTTT.

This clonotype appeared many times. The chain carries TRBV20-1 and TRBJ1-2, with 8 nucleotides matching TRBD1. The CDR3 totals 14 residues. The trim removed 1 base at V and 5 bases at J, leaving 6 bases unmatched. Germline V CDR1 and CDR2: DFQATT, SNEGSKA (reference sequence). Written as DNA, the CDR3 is TGCAGTGCTAGAGGAACAGGGGGTCGATATGGCTACACCTTC. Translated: CSARGTGGRYGYTF.

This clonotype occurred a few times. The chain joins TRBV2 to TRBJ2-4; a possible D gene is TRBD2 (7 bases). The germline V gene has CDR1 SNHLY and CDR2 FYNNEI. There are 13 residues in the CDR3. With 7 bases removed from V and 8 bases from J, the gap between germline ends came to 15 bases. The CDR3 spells CASTQRGGHIQYF. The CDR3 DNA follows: TGTGCCAGCACCCAAAGGGGGGGGCACATTCAGTACTTC.

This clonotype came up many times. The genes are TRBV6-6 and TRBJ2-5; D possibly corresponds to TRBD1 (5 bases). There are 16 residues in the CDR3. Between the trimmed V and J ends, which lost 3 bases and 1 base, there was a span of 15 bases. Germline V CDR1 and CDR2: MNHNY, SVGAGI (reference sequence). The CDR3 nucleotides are TGTGCCAGCAGTTATGGGCCAAGACAGACCCAAGAGACCCAGTACTTC. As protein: CASSYGPRQTQETQYF.

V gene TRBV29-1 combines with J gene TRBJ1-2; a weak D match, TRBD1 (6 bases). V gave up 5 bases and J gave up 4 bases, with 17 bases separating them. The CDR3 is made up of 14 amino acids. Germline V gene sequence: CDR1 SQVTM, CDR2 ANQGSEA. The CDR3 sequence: CSVPGREGVYGYTF. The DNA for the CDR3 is TGCAGCGTTCCCGGCCGCGAGGGGGTCTATGGCTACACCTTC.

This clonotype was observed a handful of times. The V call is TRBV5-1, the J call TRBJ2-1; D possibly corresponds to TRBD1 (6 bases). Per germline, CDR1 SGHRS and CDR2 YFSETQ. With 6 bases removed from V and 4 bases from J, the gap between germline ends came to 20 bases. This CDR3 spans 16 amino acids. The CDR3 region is CASTTPQGHGYNEQFF. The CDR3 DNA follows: TGCGCCAGCACCACCCCCCAGGGACACGGATACAATGAGCAGTTCTTC.

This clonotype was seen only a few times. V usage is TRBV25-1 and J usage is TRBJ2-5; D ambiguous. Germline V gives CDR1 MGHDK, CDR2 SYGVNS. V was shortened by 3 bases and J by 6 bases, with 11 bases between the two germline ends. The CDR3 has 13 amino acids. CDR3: CASSEKGQKTQYF. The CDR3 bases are TGTGCCAGCAGTGAGAAAGGTCAAAAGACCCAGTACTTC.

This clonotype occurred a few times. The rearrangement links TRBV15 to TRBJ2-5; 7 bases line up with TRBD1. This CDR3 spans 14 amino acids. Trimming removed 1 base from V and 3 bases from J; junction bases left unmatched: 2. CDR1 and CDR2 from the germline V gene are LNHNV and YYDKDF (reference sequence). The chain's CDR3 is CATSRGTGEETQYF. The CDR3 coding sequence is TGTGCCACCAGCAGAGGGACAGGTGAAGAGACCCAGTACTTC.

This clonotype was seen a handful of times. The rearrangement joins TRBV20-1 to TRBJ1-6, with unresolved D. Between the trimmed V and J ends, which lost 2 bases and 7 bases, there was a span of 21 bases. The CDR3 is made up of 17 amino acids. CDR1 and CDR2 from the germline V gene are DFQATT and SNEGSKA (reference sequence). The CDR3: CSARSGLWDLRNSPLHF. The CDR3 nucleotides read TGCAGTGCTAGATCAGGCCTGTGGGATCTTCGAAATTCACCCCTCCACTTT.

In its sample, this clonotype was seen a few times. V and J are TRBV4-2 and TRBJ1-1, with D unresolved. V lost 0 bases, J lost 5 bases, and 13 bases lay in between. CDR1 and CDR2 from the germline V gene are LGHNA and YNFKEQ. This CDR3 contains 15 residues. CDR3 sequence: CASSQEASRRTEAFF. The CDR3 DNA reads TGTGCCAGCAGCCAAGAGGCGAGCAGGAGGACTGAAGCTTTCTTT.

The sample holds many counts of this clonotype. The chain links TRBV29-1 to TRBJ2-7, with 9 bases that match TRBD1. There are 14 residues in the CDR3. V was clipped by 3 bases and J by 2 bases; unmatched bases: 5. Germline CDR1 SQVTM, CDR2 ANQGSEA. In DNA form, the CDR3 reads TGCAGCGTTGACGTGGGACAGGGTGCCTACGAGCAGTACTTC. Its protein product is CSVDVGQGAYEQYF.

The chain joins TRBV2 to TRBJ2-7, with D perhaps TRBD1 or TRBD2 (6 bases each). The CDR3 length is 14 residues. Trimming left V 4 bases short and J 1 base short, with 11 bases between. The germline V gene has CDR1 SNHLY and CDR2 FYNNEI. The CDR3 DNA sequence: TGTGCCAGCAGTGGGGGGGCCCGATCCTACGAGCAGTACTTC. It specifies CASSGGARSYEQYF.